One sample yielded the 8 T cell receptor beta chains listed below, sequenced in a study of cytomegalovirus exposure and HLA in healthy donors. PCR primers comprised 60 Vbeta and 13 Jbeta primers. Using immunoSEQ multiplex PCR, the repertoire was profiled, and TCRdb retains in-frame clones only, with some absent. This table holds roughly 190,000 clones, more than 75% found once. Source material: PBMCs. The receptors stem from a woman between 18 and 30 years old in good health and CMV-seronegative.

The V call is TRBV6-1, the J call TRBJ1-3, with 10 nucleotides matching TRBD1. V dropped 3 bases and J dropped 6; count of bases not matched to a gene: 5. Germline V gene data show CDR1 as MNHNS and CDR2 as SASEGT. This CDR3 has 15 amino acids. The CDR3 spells CASSDGGTGENTIYF. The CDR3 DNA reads TGTGCCAGCAGTGATGGGGGGACAGGGGAAAACACCATATATTTT.

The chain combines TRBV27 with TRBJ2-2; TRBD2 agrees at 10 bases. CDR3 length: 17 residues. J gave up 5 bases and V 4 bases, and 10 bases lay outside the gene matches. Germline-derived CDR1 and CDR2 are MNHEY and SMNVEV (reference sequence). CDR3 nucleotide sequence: TGTGCCAGCAGTTCGAATAGCGGGAGGTCCCCAACCGGGGAGCTGTTTTTT. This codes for CASSSNSGRSPTGELFF.

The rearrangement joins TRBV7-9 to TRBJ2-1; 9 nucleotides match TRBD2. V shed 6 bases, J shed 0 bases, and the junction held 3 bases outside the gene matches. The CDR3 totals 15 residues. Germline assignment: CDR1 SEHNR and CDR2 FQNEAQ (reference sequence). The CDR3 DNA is TGTGCCAGCAGTAGCGGGGGCAGCTCCTACAATGAGCAGTTCTTC. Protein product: CASSSGGSSYNEQFF.

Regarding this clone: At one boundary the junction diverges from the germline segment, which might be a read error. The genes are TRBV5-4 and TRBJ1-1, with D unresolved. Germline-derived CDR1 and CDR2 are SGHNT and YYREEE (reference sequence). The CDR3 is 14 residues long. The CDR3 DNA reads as TGCGCCAGCAGCATAGACCCAGGAACGACTGAAGCTTTCTTT. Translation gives CASSIDPGTTEAFF.

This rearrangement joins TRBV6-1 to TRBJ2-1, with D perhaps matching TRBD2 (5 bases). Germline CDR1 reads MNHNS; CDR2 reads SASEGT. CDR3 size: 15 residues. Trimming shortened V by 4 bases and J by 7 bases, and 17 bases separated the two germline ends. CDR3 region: CASSVTERTGNEQFF. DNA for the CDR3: TGTGCCAGCAGTGTCACAGAGCGGACTGGAAATGAGCAGTTCTTC.

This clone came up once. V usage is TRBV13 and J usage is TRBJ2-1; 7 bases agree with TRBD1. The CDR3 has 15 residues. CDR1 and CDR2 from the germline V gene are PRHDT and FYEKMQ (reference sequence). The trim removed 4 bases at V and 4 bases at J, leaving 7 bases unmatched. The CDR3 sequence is CASSYPRGPYNEQFF. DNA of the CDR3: TGTGCCAGCAGCTACCCAAGGGGGCCGTACAATGAGCAGTTCTTC.

This CDR3 is CASDNRGGEGYTF. CDR3 DNA: TGTGCCAGTGACAACAGGGGCGGAGAGGGCTACACCTTC. The chain combines TRBV19 with TRBJ1-2, with 7 bases matching TRBD1. The V and J ends lost 8 bases and 8 bases, in that order; junction bases with no gene match: 11. CDR1 and CDR2 from the germline V gene are LNHDA and SQIVND (reference sequence). The CDR3 has 13 amino acids.

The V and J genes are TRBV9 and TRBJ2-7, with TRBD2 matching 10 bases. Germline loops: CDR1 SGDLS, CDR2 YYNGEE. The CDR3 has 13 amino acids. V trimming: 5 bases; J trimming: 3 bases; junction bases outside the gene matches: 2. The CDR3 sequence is CASSRTSGYEQYF. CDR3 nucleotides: TGTGCCAGCAGTCGGACTAGCGGCTACGAGCAGTACTTC.